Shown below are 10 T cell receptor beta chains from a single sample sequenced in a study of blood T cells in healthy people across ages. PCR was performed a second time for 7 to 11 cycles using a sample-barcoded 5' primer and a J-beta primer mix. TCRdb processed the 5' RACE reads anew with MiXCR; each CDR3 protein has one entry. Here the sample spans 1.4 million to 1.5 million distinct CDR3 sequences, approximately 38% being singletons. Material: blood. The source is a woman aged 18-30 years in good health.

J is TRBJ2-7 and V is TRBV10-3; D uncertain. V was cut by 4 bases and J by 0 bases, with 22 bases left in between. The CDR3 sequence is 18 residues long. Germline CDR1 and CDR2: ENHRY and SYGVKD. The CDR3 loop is CAISGPAPKHGISYEQYF. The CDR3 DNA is TGTGCCATCAGTGGCCCCGCCCCTAAACACGGCATCTCCTACGAGCAGTACTTC.

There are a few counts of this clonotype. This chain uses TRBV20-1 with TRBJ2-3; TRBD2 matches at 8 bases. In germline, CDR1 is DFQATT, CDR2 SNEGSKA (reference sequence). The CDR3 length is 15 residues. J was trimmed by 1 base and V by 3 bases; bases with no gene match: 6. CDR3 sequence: CSARVGGEGTDTQYF. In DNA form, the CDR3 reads TGCAGTGCTAGGGTCGGGGGGGAGGGCACAGATACGCAGTATTTT.

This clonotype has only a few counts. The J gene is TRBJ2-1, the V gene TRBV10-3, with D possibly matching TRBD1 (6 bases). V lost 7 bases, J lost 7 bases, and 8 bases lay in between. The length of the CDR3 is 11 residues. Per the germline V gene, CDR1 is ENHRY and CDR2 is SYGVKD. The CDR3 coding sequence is TGTGCCATCATGGGGGCGAATGAGCAGTTCTTC. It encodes CAIMGANEQFF.

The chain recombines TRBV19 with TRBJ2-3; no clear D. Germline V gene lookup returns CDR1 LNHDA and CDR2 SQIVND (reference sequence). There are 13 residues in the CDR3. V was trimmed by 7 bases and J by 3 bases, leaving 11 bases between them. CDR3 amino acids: CASTALGTDTQYF. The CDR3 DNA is TGTGCCAGTACCGCTTTGGGTACAGATACGCAGTATTTT.

CDR3 residues: CASSSFGTSVNEQFF. The CDR3 region has the DNA TGTGCCAGCAGCTCATTTGGGACTAGCGTGAATGAGCAGTTCTTC. This chain links TRBV7-2 with TRBJ2-1; 10 bases map to TRBD2. The germline V gene encodes CDR1 SGHTA and CDR2 FQGNSA. Trimming removed 4 bases from V and 7 bases from J; junction bases left unmatched: 7. The CDR3 totals 15 residues.

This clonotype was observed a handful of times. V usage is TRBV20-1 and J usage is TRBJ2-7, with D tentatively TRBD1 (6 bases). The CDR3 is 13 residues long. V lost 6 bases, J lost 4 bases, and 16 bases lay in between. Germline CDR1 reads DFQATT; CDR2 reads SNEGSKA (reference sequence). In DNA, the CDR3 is TGCAGTGCCGTCACCCACAGGGCGTACGAGCAGTACTTC. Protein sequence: CSAVTHRAYEQYF.

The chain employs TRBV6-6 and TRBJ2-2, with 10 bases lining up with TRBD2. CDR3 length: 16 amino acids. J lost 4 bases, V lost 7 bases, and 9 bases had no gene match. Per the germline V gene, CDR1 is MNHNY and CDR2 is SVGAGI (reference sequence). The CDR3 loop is CASNQREGRSTGELFF. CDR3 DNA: TGTGCCAGCAATCAGCGGGAGGGTCGGAGCACCGGGGAGCTGTTTTTT.

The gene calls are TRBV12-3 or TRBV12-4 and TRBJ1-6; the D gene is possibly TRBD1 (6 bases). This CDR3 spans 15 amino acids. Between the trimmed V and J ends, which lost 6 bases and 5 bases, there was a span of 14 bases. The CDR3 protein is CASRLDSSDNSPLHF. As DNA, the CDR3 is TGTGCCAGCAGACTGGACAGTAGCGATAATTCACCCCTCCACTTT.

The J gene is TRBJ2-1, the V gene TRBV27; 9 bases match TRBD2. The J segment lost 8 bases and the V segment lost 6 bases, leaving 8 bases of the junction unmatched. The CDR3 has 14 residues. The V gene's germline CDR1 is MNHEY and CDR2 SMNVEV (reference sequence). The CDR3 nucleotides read TGTGCCAGCAGCCCAACGGGACTAGCCTATGAGCAGTTCTTC. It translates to CASSPTGLAYEQFF.

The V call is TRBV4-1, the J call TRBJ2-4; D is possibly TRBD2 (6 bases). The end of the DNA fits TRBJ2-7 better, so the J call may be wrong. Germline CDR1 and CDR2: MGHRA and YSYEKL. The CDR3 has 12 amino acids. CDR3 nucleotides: TGCGCCAGCGGGGAGGAGGGCTACGAGCAGTACTTC. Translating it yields CASGEEGYEQYF.